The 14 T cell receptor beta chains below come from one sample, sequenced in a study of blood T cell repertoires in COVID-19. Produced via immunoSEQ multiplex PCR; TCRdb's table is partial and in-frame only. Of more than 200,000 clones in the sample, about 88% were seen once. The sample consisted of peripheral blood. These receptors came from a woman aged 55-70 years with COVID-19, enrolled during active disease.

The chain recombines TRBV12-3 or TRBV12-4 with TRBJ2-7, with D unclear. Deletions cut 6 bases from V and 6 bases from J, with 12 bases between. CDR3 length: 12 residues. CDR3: CASSLQVGEQYF. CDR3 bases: TGTGCCAGCAGCCTGCAGGTCGGCGAGCAGTACTTC.

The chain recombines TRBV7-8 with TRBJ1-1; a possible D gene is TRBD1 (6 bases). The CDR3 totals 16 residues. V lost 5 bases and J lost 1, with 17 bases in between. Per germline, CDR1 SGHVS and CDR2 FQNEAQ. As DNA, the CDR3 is TGTGCCAGCAGCGTCACAGGGCCGCCATCGAACACTGAAGCTTTCTTT. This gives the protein CASSVTGPPSNTEAFF.

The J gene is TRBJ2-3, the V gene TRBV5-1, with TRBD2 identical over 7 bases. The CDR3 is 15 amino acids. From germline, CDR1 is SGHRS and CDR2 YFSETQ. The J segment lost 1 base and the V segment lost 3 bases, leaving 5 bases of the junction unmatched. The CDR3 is CASSWLSGRTDTQYF. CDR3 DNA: TGCGCCAGCAGCTGGCTTAGCGGGCGCACAGATACGCAGTATTTT.

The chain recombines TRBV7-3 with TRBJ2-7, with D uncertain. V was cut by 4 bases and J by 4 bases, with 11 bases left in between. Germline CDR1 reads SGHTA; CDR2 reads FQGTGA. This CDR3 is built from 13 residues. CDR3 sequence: CASSSTPFYEQYF. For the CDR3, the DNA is TGTGCCAGCAGCTCCACTCCCTTTTACGAGCAGTACTTC.

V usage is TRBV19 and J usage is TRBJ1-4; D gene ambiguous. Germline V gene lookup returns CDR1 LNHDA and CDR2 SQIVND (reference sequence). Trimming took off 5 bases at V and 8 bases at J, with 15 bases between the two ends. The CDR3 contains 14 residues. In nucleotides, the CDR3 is TGTGCCAGTAGTCCACGGCGGTTGGTCGAAAAACTGTTTTTT. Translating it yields CASSPRRLVEKLFF.

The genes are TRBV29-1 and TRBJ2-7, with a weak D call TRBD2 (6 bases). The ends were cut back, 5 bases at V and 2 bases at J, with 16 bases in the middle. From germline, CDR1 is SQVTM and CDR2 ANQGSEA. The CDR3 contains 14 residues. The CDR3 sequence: CSVLQDRGTYEQYF. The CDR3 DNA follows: TGCAGCGTTCTCCAGGACCGCGGGACCTACGAGCAGTACTTC.

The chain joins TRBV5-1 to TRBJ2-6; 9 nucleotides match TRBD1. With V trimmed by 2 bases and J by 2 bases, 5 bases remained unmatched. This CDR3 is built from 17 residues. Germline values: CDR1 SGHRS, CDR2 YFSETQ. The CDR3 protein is CASSFGQGLTGANVLTF. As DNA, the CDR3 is TGCGCCAGCAGCTTCGGACAGGGGTTGACTGGGGCCAACGTCCTGACTTTC.

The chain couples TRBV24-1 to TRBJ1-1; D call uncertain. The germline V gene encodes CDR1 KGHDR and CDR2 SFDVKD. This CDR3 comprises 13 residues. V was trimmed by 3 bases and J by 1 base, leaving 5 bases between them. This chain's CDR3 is CATSDRGNTEAFF. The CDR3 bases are TGTGCCACCAGTGATCGAGGGAACACTGAAGCTTTCTTT.

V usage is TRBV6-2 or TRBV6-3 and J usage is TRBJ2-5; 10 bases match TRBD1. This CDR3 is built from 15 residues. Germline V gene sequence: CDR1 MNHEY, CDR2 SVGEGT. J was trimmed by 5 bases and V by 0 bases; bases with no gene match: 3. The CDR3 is CASSYSTGGGETQYF. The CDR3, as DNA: TGTGCCAGCAGTTACTCGACAGGGGGCGGGGAGACCCAGTACTTC.

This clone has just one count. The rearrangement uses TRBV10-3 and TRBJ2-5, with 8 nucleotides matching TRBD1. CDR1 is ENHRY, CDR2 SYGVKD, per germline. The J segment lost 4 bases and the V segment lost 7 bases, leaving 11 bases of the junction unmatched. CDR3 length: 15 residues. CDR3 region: CAITPGQGRGETQYF. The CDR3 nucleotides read TGTGCCATCACCCCCGGACAGGGAAGAGGAGAGACCCAGTACTTC.

The CDR3 protein is CASSPRDRDHEQYF. CDR3 sequence (DNA): TGTGCCAGCTCACCCCGGGACAGGGACCACGAGCAGTACTTC. The chain has TRBV18 and TRBJ2-7; 9 bases align to TRBD1. V was clipped by 3 bases and J by 5 bases; unmatched bases: 5. CDR1 and CDR2 from the germline V gene are KGHSH and LQKENI. The CDR3 is made up of 14 amino acids. The full variable domain, rest sourced from reference TRBV18 and TRBJ2-7, is NAGVMQNPRHLVRRRGQEARLRCSPMKGHSHVYWYRQLPEEGLKFMVYLQKENIIDESGMPKERFSAEFPKEGPSILRIQQVVRGDSAAYFCASSPRDRDHEQYFGPGTRLTVT.

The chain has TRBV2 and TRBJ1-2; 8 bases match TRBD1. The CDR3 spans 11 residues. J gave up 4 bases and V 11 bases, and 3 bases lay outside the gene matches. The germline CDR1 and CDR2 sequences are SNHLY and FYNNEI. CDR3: CAGGTGYGYTF. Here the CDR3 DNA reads TGTGCCGGCGGGACAGGCTATGGCTACACCTTC.

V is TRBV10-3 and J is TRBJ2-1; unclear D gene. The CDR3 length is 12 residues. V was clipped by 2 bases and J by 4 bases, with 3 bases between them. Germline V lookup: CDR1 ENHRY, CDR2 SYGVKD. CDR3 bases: TGTGCCATCAGTGAGACTTACAATGAGCAGTTCTTC. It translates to CAISETYNEQFF.

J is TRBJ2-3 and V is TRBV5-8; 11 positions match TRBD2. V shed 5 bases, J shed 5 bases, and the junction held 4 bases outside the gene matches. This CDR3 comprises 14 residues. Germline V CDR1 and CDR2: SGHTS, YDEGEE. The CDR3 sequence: CASRSGLAGDTQYF. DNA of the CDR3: TGTGCCAGCAGATCCGGACTAGCGGGAGATACGCAGTATTTT.